These 15 T cell receptor beta chains were sequenced from one sample in a study of blood T cell repertoires in COVID-19. TCRdb's copy holds only in-frame clones and misses some; the assay was immunoSEQ multiplex PCR. The table shows around 63,000 clones, with approximately 87% occurring only once. Sample: peripheral blood. The source of these receptors is a woman between 55 and 75 years old with acute or convalescent COVID-19.

The chain joins TRBV4-3 to TRBJ1-1; possible D gene TRBD1, 5 bases. CDR1 is LGHNA and CDR2 is YSLEER in the germline V gene. Trimming removed 1 base at V and 5 bases at J, with 14 bases between. The CDR3 spans 15 residues. CDR3 in DNA: TGCGCCAGCAGCCAAGGGACACGGGCGAAGACTGAAGCTTTCTTT. It specifies CASSQGTRAKTEAFF.

The chain joins TRBV5-6 to TRBJ1-1, with TRBD1 matching over 8 bases. The CDR3 covers 14 residues. Germline assignment: CDR1 SGHDT and CDR2 YYEEEE. The V segment lost 4 bases and the J segment 7 bases; nucleotides outside the gene matches: 9. CDR3 sequence: CASSRSLRGHEAFF. The CDR3 DNA reads as TGTGCCAGCAGCCGTAGCCTCAGGGGGCATGAAGCTTTCTTT.

The V call is TRBV9, the J call TRBJ1-2, with D hard to call. In germline, CDR1 is SGDLS, CDR2 YYNGEE. The CDR3 loop spans 16 amino acids. Trimming stripped 4 bases from V and 6 bases from J, with 22 bases between. CDR3 loop: CASSPGDGFGQNGYTF. The CDR3 DNA is TGTGCCAGCAGCCCGGGAGATGGTTTCGGGCAGAATGGCTACACCTTC.

In nucleotides, the CDR3 is TGCAGCGTCCGAAACAGGGGGAGCTATGGCTACACCTTC. Its translation: CSVRNRGSYGYTF. The chain combines TRBV29-1 with TRBJ1-2; 8 bases agree with TRBD1. The CDR3 spans 13 residues. J lost 4 bases, V lost 6 bases, and 7 bases had no gene match. Germline V CDR1 and CDR2: SQVTM, ANQGSEA.

This clone was seen only once. The chain employs TRBV9 and TRBJ2-3; TRBD2 might be the D (6 bases). The CDR3 is 22 residues long. V lost 3 bases and J lost 2, with 34 bases in between. Germline CDR1 reads SGDLS; CDR2 reads YYNGEE. CDR3: CASSAPPDFAGTGLGDTDTQYF. CDR3 nucleotide sequence: TGTGCCAGCAGCGCCCCTCCCGACTTTGCGGGGACGGGTTTGGGGGACACAGATACGCAGTATTTT.

This clone is a singleton in its sample. The rearrangement uses TRBV6-5 and TRBJ1-1; TRBD1 is a possible D gene (5 bases). The ends were cut back, 2 bases at V and 4 bases at J, with 11 bases in the middle. The CDR3 has 14 residues. Germline CDR1 reads MNHEY; CDR2 reads SVGAGI. CDR3 loop: CASSYTYQGTEAFF. The CDR3 nucleotides are TGTGCCAGCAGTTACACCTATCAGGGCACTGAAGCTTTCTTT.

The genes are TRBV6-5 and TRBJ1-2; TRBD1 matches at 8 bases. In germline, CDR1 is MNHEY, CDR2 SVGAGI. This CDR3 has 14 residues. The J segment lost 4 bases and the V segment lost 6 bases, leaving 7 bases of the junction unmatched. The CDR3 nucleotides are TGTGCCAGCAGGGACAGGGAAGGGGGCTATGGCTACACCTTC. This codes for CASRDREGGYGYTF.

The chain has TRBV3-1 (or the pseudogene TRBV3-2) and TRBJ1-2; tentative D call: TRBD1 (5 bases). In germline, CDR1 is LGHDT, CDR2 YNNKEL (reference sequence). With 11 bases removed from V and 4 bases from J, the gap between germline ends came to 14 bases. This CDR3 has 12 amino acids. CDR3 DNA sequence: TGTGCCGCGGGGGGACCCGGCTATGGCTACACCTTC. As protein: CAAGGPGYGYTF.

The gene calls are TRBV6-6 and TRBJ1-3; no firm D call. The CDR3 totals 12 residues. V gave up 6 bases and J gave up 8 bases, with 11 bases separating them. Germline V lookup: CDR1 MNHNY, CDR2 SVGAGI (reference sequence). DNA of the CDR3: TGTGCCAGCAGCCCCAACCGGGACACCATATATTTT. It codes for CASSPNRDTIYF.

The chain is built from TRBV5-4 and TRBJ1-1, with TRBD1 matching over 12 bases. Per the germline V gene, CDR1 is SGHNT and CDR2 is YYREEE (reference sequence). The CDR3 is 15 residues long. V was pared by 4 bases and J by 5 bases, with 6 bases of the junction left unmatched. The CDR3 bases are TGTGCCAGCAGCACGGGACAGGGGGCGAGGACTGAAGCTTTCTTT. Translated: CASSTGQGARTEAFF.

V gene TRBV5-6 combines with J gene TRBJ1-1; 7 bases map to TRBD1. Germline values: CDR1 SGHDT, CDR2 YYEEEE. Trimming took 5 bases from V and 1 from J; bases not matched to a gene: 8. The CDR3 runs to 15 residues. Here the CDR3 DNA reads TGTGCCAGCAGGTCATACCCAGGGGGGAACACTGAAGCTTTCTTT. It encodes CASRSYPGGNTEAFF. Full variable domain (missing parts from reference TRBV5-6 and TRBJ1-1): DAGVTQSPTHLIKTRGQQVTLRCSPKSGHDTVSWYQQALGQGPQFIFQYYEEEERQRGNFPDRFSGHQFPNYSSELNVNALLLGDSALYLCASRSYPGGNTEAFFGQGTRLTVV.

V gene TRBV3-1 (or the pseudogene TRBV3-2) combines with J gene TRBJ1-1, with no clear D. With 4 bases removed from V and 2 bases from J, the gap between germline ends came to 11 bases. In germline, CDR1 is LGHDT, CDR2 YNNKEL (reference sequence). The CDR3 contains 14 residues. The CDR3 DNA reads as TGTGCCAGCAGCCCGGCGGATACCAACACTGAAGCTTTCTTT. It is translated as CASSPADTNTEAFF.

The chain uses TRBV18 and TRBJ2-7; TRBD1 agrees at 7 bases. This CDR3 is built from 16 residues. CDR1 and CDR2 (germline): KGHSH, LQKENI. The V segment lost 3 bases and the J segment 6 bases; nucleotides outside the gene matches: 14. CDR3 coding DNA: TGTGCCAGCTCACCCTCCTTGAGACAGGGTTCGGGCGAGCAGTACGTC. It codes for CASSPSLRQGSGEQYV.

The rearrangement joins TRBV11-2 to TRBJ1-1, with 8 bases lining up with TRBD1. Germline loops: CDR1 SGHAT, CDR2 FQNNGV. The V segment lost 5 bases and the J segment 11 bases; nucleotides outside the gene matches: 13. This CDR3 spans 14 amino acids. This chain's CDR3 is CASSPTGGGPGAFF. The DNA for the CDR3 is TGTGCCAGCAGCCCAACAGGGGGGGGGCCGGGCGCTTTCTTT.

The J gene is TRBJ1-1, the V gene TRBV6-5; 10 bases are a match to TRBD1. CDR1 and CDR2 from the germline V gene are MNHEY and SVGAGI. V was pared by 7 bases and J by 3 bases, with 8 bases of the junction left unmatched. This CDR3 spans 15 amino acids. The DNA for the CDR3 is TGTGCCAGCACTCGCGGACAGGGGGATTACACTGAAGCTTTCTTT. It yields the protein CASTRGQGDYTEAFF.